Given below is one T cell receptor (beta chain) in context. Its cognate antigen is unknown. Measured with immunoSEQ multiplex PCR; TCRdb has only the in-frame clones, and not every one. The sample gives about 120,000 clones, over 85% of which show up once; more than 0.09% is in the top ten. The data belong to a study of graft-versus-host responses after intestinal transplantation. Study findings and constraints: Graft-versus-host to host-versus-graft clonal ratios in allografts were high in patients with graft-donor T cell macrochimerism. The authors found GvH clones in recipient marrow, some appearing first in ileum or blood. Early post-transplant HvG declines showed an association with peak circulating GvH clone levels.

Trimming pared 3 bases from V and 0 bases from J, leaving 12 bases between. The CDR3 loop spans 17 amino acids. Per germline, CDR1 MDHEN and CDR2 SYDVKM. This sequence joins TRBV28 and TRBJ2-6; D is ambiguous. The clonotype originates from a human donor who received an intestinal transplant. The sequencing used unstimulated CD4+ T cells sorted from spleen or lymph node cells, collected before intestinal transplant. The chain's CDR3 is CASSFFRRRSGANVLTF. As DNA, the CDR3 is TGTGCCAGCAGTTTTTTCAGGCGCCGCTCTGGGGCCAACGTCCTGACTTTC.